This T cell receptor beta chain was sequenced during a study of blood T cell repertoires in COVID-19. As for the study in general: Spain, Italy and the United States supplied samples that represented acute and convalescent COVID-19.

CDR1 and CDR2 (germline): MDHEN, SYDVKM. CDR3 size: 16 residues. V lost 5 bases to trimming and J lost 6 bases; unmatched junction nucleotides: 11. Participant-reported clinical history was the basis for cohort assignment. Original methodology: By means of reference gene primer amplification, nucleated cell counts were estimated. Method: immunoSEQ multiplex PCR; TCRdb's copy keeps in-frame clones and lacks some. D and trimming were read from the DNA, whereas the V and J calls and clone size are those reported in that table. There are hundreds of thousands of clones in the sample; around 87% occur only once, and roughly 2% lies in the top ten.

The sample was PBMCs or T cells enriched from blood (not recorded which). V gene TRBV28 combines with J gene TRBJ2-5; 11 bases align to TRBD2. This receptor was identified in a man aged 35-49 years in a cohort exposed to, infected with or recovered from COVID-19 (not recorded which). The CDR3 region is CASSDPSSGRFQTQYF. The CDR3 nucleotides read TGTGCCAGCAGTGACCCGTCTAGCGGGAGGTTTCAGACCCAGTACTTC.